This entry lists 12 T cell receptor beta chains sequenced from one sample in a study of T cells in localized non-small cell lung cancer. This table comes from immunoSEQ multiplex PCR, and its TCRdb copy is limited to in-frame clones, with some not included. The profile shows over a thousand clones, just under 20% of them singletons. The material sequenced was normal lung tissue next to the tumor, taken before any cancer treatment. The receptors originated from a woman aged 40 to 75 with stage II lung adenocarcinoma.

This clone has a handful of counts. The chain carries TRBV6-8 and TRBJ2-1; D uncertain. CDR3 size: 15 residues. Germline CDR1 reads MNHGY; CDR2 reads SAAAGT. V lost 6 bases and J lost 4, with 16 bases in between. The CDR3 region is CASRDRDTLYNEQFF. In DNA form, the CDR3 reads TGTGCCAGCAGGGATAGGGATACCCTTTACAATGAGCAGTTCTTC.

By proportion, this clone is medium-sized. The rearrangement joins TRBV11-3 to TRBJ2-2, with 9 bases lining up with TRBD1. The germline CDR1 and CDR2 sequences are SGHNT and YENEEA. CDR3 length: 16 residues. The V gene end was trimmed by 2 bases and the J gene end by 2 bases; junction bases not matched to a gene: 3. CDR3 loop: CASSLWGQGNTGELFF. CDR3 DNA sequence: TGTGCCAGCAGCTTATGGGGACAGGGCAACACCGGGGAGCTGTTTTTT.

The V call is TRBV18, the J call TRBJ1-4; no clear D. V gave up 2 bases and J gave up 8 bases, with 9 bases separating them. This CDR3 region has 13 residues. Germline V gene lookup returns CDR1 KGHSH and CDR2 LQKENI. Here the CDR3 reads CASSPGRSEKLFF. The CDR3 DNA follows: TGTGCCAGCTCACCAGGGCGGAGCGAAAAACTGTTTTTT.

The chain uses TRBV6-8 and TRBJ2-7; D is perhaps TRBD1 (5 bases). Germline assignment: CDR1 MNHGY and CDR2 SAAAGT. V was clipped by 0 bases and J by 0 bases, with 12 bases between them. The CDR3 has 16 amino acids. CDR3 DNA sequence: TGTGCCAGCAGTTACTCTCGACAGACTCCCTCCTACGAGCAGTACTTC. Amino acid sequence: CASSYSRQTPSYEQYF.

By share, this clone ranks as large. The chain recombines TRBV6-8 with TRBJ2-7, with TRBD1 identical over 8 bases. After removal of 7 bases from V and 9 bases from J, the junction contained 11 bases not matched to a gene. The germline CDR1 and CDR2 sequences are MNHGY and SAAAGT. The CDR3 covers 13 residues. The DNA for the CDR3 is TGTGCCAGCACCCACCTACAGGGGGGAGGGCAGTACTTC. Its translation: CASTHLQGGGQYF.

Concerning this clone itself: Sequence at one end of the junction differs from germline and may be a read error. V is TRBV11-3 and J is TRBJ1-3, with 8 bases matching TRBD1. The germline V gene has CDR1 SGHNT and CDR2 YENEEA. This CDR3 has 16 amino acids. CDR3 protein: CASGLTGAGSGNTIYF. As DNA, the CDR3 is TGTGCCAGCGGCTTGACAGGGGCTGGTAGTGGAAACACCATATATTTT.

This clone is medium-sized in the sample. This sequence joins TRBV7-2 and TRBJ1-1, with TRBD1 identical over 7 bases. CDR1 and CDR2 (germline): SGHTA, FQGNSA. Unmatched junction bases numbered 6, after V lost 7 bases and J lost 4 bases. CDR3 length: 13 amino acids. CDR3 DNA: TGTGCCAGCATCCCAGGGGGGAGCACTGAAGCTTTCTTT. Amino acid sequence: CASIPGGSTEAFF.

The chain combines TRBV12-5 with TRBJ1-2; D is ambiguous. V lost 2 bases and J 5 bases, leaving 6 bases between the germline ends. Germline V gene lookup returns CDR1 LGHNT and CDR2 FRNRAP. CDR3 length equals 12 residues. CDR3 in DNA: TGTGCTAGTGGTTTGAGTCGTTATGGCTACACCTTC. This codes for CASGLSRYGYTF.

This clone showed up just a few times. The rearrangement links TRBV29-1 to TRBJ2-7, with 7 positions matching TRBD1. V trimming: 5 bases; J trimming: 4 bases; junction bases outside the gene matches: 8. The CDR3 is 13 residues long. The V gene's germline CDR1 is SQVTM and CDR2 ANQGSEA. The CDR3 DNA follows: TGCAGCGTTTTGGGGACAGTAAGGTACGAGCAGTACTTC. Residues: CSVLGTVRYEQYF.

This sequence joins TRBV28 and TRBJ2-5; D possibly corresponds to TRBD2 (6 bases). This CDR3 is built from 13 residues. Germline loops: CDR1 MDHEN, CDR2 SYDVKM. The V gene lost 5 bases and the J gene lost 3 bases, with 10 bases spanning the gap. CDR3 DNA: TGTGCCAGCAGTCCACTAGCAGAAGAGACCCAGTACTTC. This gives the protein CASSPLAEETQYF. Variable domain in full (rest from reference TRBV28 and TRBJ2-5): DVKVTQSSRYLVKRTGEKVFLECVQDMDHENMFWYRQDPGLGLRLIYFSYDVKMKEKGDIPEGYSVSREKKERFSLILESASTNQTSMYLCASSPLAEETQYFGPGTRLLVL.

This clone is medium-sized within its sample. The CDR3 here is CASSLGVGVQETQYF. CDR3 bases: TGTGCCAGCAGCTTGGGGGTAGGGGTCCAAGAGACCCAGTACTTC. The V call is TRBV11-3, the J call TRBJ2-5, with D perhaps TRBD1 or TRBD2 (5 bases each). Germline CDR1 and CDR2: SGHNT and YENEEA. This CDR3 comprises 15 residues. The V end lost 3 bases, the J end lost 1 base, and 12 bases lay between the germline ends.

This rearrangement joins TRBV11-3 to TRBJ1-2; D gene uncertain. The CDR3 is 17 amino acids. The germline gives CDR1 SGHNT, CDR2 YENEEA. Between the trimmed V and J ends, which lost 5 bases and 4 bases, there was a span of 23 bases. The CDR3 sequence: CASSISFHLGKTYGYTF. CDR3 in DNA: TGTGCCAGCAGCATTTCGTTCCATCTCGGAAAGACCTATGGCTACACCTTC.